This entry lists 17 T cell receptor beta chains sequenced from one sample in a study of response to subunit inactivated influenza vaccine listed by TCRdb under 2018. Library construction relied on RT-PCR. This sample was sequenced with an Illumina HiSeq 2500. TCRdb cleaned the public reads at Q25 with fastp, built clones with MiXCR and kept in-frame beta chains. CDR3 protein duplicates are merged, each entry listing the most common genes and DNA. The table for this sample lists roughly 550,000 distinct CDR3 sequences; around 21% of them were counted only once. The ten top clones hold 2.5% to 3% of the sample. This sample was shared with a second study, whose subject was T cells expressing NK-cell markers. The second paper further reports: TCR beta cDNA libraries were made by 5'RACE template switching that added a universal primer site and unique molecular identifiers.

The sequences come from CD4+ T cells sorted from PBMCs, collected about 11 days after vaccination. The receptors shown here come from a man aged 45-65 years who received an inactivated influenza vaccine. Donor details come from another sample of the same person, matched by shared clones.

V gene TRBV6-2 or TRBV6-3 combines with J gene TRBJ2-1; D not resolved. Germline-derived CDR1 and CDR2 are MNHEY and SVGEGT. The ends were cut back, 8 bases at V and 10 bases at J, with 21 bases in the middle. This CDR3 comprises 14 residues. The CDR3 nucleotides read TGTGCCAGCCGAAACGAAAAGGCCCCCTGGGAGCAGTTCTTC. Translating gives CASRNEKAPWEQFF.

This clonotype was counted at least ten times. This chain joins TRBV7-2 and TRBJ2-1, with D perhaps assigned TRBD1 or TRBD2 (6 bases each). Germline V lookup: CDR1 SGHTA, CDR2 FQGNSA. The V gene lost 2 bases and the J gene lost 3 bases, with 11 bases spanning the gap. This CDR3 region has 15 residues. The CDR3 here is CASSLRGAGYNEQFF. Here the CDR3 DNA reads TGTGCCAGCAGCTTAAGGGGGGCAGGCTACAATGAGCAGTTCTTC.

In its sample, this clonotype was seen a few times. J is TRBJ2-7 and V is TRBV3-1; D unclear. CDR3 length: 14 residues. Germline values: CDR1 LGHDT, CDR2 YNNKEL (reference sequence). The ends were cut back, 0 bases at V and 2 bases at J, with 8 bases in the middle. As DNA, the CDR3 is TGTGCCAGCAGCCAAGAAGGCGATACCTACGAGCAGTACTTC. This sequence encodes CASSQEGDTYEQYF.

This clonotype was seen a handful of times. CDR3 sequence reads: CASSQGFADTQYF. The CDR3 nucleotides read TGTGCCAGCAGTCAGGGGTTCGCGGATACGCAGTATTTT. The chain uses TRBV11-2 and TRBJ2-3; D may be TRBD1 (6 bases). The CDR3 consists of 13 residues. Deletions cut 6 bases from V and 6 bases from J, with 13 bases between. Looked up from germline, CDR1 is SGHAT and CDR2 is FQNNGV.

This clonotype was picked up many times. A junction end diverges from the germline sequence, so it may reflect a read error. The CDR3 DNA reads as TGCGCCAGCAGTGTAACCTATGAGCAGTACTTC. Its protein product is CASSVTYEQYF. The chain joins TRBV10-2 to TRBJ2-7; D ambiguous. CDR1 is WSHSY, CDR2 SAAADI, per germline. The CDR3 is 11 amino acids.

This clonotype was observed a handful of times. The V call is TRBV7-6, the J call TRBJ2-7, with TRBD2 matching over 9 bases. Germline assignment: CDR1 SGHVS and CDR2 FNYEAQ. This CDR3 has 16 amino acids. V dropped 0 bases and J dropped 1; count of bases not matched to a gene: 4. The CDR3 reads CASSLAPSGESYEQYF. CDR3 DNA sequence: TGTGCCAGCAGCTTAGCCCCTAGCGGGGAGTCCTACGAGCAGTACTTC.

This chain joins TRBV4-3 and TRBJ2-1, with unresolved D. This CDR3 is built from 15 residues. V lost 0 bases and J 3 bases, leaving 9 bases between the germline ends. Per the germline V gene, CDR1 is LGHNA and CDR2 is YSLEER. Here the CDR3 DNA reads TGCGCCAGCAGCCAAGATACGTCCCTCTACAATGAGCAGTTCTTC. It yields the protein CASSQDTSLYNEQFF.

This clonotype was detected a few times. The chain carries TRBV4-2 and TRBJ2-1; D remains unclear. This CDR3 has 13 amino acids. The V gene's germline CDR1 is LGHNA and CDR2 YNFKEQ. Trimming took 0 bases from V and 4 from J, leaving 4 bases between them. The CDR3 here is CASSQDHYNEQFF. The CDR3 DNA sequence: TGTGCCAGCAGCCAAGACCATTACAATGAGCAGTTCTTC.

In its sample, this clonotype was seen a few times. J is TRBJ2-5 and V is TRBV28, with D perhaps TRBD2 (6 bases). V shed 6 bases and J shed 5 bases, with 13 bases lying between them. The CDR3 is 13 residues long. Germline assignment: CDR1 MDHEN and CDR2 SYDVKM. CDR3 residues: CASSRPGEETQYF. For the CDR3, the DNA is TGTGCCAGCAGCCGTCCGGGAGAGGAGACCCAGTACTTC. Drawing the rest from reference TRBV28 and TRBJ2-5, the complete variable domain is DVKVTQSSRYLVKRTGEKVFLECVQDMDHENMFWYRQDPGLGLRLIYFSYDVKMKEKGDIPEGYSVSREKKERFSLILESASTNQTSMYLCASSRPGEETQYFGPGTRLLVL.

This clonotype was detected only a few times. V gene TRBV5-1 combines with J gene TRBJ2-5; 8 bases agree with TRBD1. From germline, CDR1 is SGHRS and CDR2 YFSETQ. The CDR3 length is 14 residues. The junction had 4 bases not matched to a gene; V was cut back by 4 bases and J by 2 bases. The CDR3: CASSGTGQQETQYF. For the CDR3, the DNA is TGCGCCAGCAGCGGGACAGGCCAGCAAGAGACCCAGTACTTC.

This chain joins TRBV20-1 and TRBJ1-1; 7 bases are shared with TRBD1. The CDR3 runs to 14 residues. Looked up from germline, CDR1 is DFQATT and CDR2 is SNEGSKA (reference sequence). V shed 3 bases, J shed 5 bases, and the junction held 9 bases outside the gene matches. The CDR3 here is CSARQGVMRTEAFF. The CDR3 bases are TGCAGTGCTAGGCAGGGGGTGATGAGGACTGAAGCTTTCTTT.

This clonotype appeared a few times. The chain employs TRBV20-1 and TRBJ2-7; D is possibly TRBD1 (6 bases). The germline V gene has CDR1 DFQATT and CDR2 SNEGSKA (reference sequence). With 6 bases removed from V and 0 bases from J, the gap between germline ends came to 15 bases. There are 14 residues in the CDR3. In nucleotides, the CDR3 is TGCAGTGCAACCGGGACACTGTACTCCTACGAGCAGTACTTC. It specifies CSATGTLYSYEQYF.

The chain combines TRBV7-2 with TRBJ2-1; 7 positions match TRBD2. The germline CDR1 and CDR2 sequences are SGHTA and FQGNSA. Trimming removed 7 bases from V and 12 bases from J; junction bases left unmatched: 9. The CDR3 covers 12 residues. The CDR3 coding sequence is TGTGCCAGCACCCTATGGGTAGCGGGGCAGTTCTTC. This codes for CASTLWVAGQFF. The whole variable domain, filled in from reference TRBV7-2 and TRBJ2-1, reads GAGVSQSPSNKVTEKGKDVELRCDPISGHTALYWYRQSLGQGLEFLIYFQGNSAPDKSGLPSDRFSAERTGGSVSTLTIQRTQQEDSAVYLCASTLWVAGQFFGPGTRLTVL.

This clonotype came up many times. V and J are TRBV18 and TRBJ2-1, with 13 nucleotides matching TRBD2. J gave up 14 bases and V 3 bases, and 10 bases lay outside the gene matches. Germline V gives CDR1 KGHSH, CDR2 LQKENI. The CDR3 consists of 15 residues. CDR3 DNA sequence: TGTGCCAGCTCACCCGAGACCGGGACTAGCGGGGTCGAGTTCTTC. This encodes CASSPETGTSGVEFF.

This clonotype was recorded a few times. The CDR3 sequence: CASSQFTAFGEQFF. The CDR3 DNA sequence: TGTGCCAGCAGCCAATTTACAGCGTTCGGTGAGCAGTTCTTC. The V call is TRBV14, the J call TRBJ2-1; no clear D. Germline CDR1 is SGHDN and CDR2 is FVKESK. The CDR3 is made up of 14 amino acids. The V end lost 2 bases, the J end lost 9 bases, and 14 bases lay between the germline ends.

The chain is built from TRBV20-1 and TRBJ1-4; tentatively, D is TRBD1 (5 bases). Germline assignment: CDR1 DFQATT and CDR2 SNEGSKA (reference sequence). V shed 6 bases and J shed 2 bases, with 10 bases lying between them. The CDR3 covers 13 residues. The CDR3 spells CSARAGTNEKLFF. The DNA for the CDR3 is TGCAGTGCCAGGGCGGGGACTAATGAAAAACTGTTTTTT.

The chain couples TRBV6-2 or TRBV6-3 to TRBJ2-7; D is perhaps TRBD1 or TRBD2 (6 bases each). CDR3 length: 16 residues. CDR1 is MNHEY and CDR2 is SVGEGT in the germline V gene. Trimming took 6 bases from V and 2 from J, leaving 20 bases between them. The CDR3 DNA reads TGTGCCAGCAGGAGGGGGGCCCCACGTCACACCTACGAGCAGTACTTC. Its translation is CASRRGAPRHTYEQYF.